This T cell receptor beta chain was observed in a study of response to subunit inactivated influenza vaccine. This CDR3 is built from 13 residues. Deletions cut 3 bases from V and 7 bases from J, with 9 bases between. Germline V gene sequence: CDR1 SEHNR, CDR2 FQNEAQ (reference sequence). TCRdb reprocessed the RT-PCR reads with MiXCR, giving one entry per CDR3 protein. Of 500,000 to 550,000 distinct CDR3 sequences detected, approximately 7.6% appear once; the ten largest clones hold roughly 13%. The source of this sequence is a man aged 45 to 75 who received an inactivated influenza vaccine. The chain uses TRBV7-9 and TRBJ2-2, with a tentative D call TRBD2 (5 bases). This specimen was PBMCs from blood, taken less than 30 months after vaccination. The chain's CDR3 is CASSFITSGELFF. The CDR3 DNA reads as TGTGCCAGCAGCTTTATAACTAGCGGGGAGCTGTTTTTT.